One and the same sample provided the 15 T cell receptor beta chains below, sequenced in a study of cytomegalovirus exposure and HLA in healthy donors (dated by TCRdb to between 2016 and 2019). The library was made by the immunoSEQ multiplex PCR assay. A mixture of 60 forward primers for TCR Vbeta segments and 13 reverse primers for TCR Jbeta segments was used in the multiplex PCR. What TCRdb holds here is the immuneACCESS table cut down to in-frame rearrangements. Part of the clones is not present; checked against another copy, under half of the missing clones reflect an unresolved V gene, and the others are unexplained. The sample table holds under 300,000 clones, of which about 80% were seen once. Around 8% of the sample lies in the top ten. Sample: PBMCs. The receptor source for this set is an older woman in good health and CMV-seropositive.

The chain recombines TRBV18 with TRBJ2-1; no firm D call. Germline V lookup: CDR1 KGHSH, CDR2 LQKENI. The V end lost 3 bases, the J end lost 7 bases, and 16 bases lay between the germline ends. CDR3 length: 15 amino acids. CDR3 DNA: TGTGCCAGCTCACCGGGCCTCACCTCTTCGAATGAGCAGTTCTTC. This gives the protein CASSPGLTSSNEQFF.

This clone showed up just a few times. V and J are TRBV15 and TRBJ2-7, with TRBD1 matching over 7 bases. Losses at the gene ends were 8 bases for V and 3 bases for J; bases not matched to a gene: 7. The CDR3 contains 13 residues. The germline V gene encodes CDR1 LNHNV and CDR2 YYDKDF (reference sequence). The CDR3 sequence is CATLGTEDYEQYF. The CDR3 DNA follows: TGTGCCACCCTTGGGACAGAGGACTACGAGCAGTACTTC.

The rearrangement uses TRBV5-4 and TRBJ2-3; TRBD2 matches at 14 bases. Germline V gives CDR1 SGHNT, CDR2 YYREEE (reference sequence). The CDR3 length is 18 residues. With 0 bases clipped from V and 3 bases from J, the junction kept 6 bases outside the gene matches. CDR3 nucleotide sequence: TGTGCCAGCAGCTTGGCCCGGACTAGCGGGAGGTGGACAGATACGCAGTATTTT. Protein product: CASSLARTSGRWTDTQYF.

This clone turned up a few times. V is TRBV10-3 and J is TRBJ1-2; D call uncertain. The V gene lost 3 bases and the J gene lost 2 bases, with 16 bases spanning the gap. In germline, CDR1 is ENHRY, CDR2 SYGVKD. The CDR3 loop spans 16 amino acids. CDR3 sequence: CAISDTYREVNYGYTF. The CDR3 bases are TGTGCCATCAGTGACACCTACCGGGAAGTAAACTATGGCTACACCTTC.

The chain couples TRBV5-5 to TRBJ1-1, with D perhaps TRBD1 (6 bases). Trimming left V 3 bases short and J 0 bases short, with 6 bases between. CDR1 is SGHKS, CDR2 YYEKEE, per germline (reference sequence). The CDR3 totals 13 residues. CDR3 in amino acids: CASSWTVNTEAFF. The CDR3 coding sequence is TGTGCCAGCAGCTGGACAGTGAACACTGAAGCTTTCTTT. The full variable domain, completed using reference TRBV5-5 and TRBJ1-1, is DAGVTQSPTHLIKTRGQQVTLRCSPISGHKSVSWYQQVLGQGPQFIFQYYEKEERGRGNFPDRFSARQFPNYSSELNVNALLLGDSALYLCASSWTVNTEAFFGQGTRLTVV.

The chain recombines TRBV19 with TRBJ1-5; the match to TRBD1 covers 9 bases. Germline values: CDR1 LNHDA, CDR2 SQIVND (reference sequence). This CDR3 has 15 residues. J was trimmed by 4 bases and V by 5 bases; bases with no gene match: 6. CDR3 protein: CASSGTGLPNQPQHF. The CDR3 region has the DNA TGTGCCAGTAGTGGGACAGGGCTTCCTAATCAGCCCCAGCATTTT.

The chain carries TRBV6-6 and TRBJ2-7, with D possibly being TRBD2 (5 bases). Trimming removed 5 bases from V and 3 bases from J, with 11 bases in between. The germline V gene has CDR1 MNHNY and CDR2 SVGAGI (reference sequence). CDR3 length: 13 amino acids. The CDR3 region is CASSARENYEQYF. The CDR3 region has the DNA TGTGCCAGCAGTGCAAGGGAGAACTACGAGCAGTACTTC.

The rearrangement joins TRBV6-1 to TRBJ2-5, with 8 bases aligning to TRBD1. With 4 bases clipped from V and 3 bases from J, the junction kept 10 bases outside the gene matches. Germline V gene sequence: CDR1 MNHNS, CDR2 SASEGT. This CDR3 spans 16 amino acids. The CDR3 coding sequence is TGTGCCAGCAGTGGATACGGACAGGGTGTAGAAGAGACCCAGTACTTC. Translating gives CASSGYGQGVEETQYF.

V gene TRBV4-1 combines with J gene TRBJ2-1; 10 bases line up with TRBD2. This CDR3 is 16 amino acids long. Per the germline V gene, CDR1 is MGHRA and CDR2 is YSYEKL. V shed 1 base, J shed 8 bases, and the junction held 8 bases outside the gene matches. The CDR3 loop is CASSQGSGRARYEQFF. CDR3 DNA sequence: TGCGCCAGCAGCCAAGGAAGCGGGAGGGCCAGGTATGAGCAGTTCTTC.

The chain combines TRBV6-6 with TRBJ2-7; 8 nucleotides match TRBD2. Germline loops: CDR1 MNHNY, CDR2 SVGAGI (reference sequence). This CDR3 is built from 12 residues. V gave up 8 bases and J gave up 4 bases; unmatched junction bases: 4. This CDR3 reads CASGEREYEQYF. The CDR3 DNA sequence: TGTGCCAGCGGGGAGCGGGAGTACGAGCAGTACTTC.

The chain is built from TRBV5-6 and TRBJ2-7, with a possible D match to TRBD2 (6 bases). This CDR3 has 14 residues. V lost 4 bases and J lost 4, with 15 bases in between. Germline V gene lookup returns CDR1 SGHDT and CDR2 YYEEEE. In DNA, the CDR3 is TGTGCCAGCAGCGCTTTAGCGGCTTATTACGAGCAGTACTTC. It yields the protein CASSALAAYYEQYF.

A remark on this clone: The same CDR3 arises from other DNA sequences in this sample as well. This chain joins TRBV28 and TRBJ1-2; D perhaps matches TRBD1 (5 bases). This CDR3 spans 12 amino acids. V lost 6 bases and J 4 bases, leaving 9 bases between the germline ends. The V gene's germline CDR1 is MDHEN and CDR2 SYDVKM. The CDR3 reads CASSSGGYGYTF. The CDR3 coding sequence is TGTGCCAGCAGCTCCGGGGGCTATGGCTACACCTTC.

This clone was picked up one time. V is TRBV4-1 and J is TRBJ2-7, with a possible D match to TRBD1 (5 bases). The germline V gene encodes CDR1 MGHRA and CDR2 YSYEKL. The CDR3 contains 14 residues. V lost 5 bases, J lost 0 bases, and 11 bases lay in between. CDR3 in amino acids: CASSTQTASYEQYF. Here the CDR3 DNA reads TGCGCCAGCAGCACTCAGACAGCCTCCTACGAGCAGTACTTC.

The rearrangement uses TRBV9 and TRBJ1-2, with D tentatively TRBD1 (5 bases). This CDR3 spans 13 amino acids. Deletions cut 2 bases from V and 7 bases from J, with 12 bases between. The germline V gene has CDR1 SGDLS and CDR2 YYNGEE. CDR3 in amino acids: CASSVEGKGGYTF. CDR3 in DNA: TGTGCCAGCAGCGTGGAGGGGAAGGGTGGCTACACCTTC.

The V call is TRBV4-1, the J call TRBJ2-1; 7 positions agree with TRBD2. V lost 2 bases and J lost 5; bases outside the gene matches: 6. This CDR3 region has 15 residues. The germline V gene encodes CDR1 MGHRA and CDR2 YSYEKL. CDR3 in DNA: TGCGCCAGCAGCCAAATTAAGCTAGCGGACAATGAGCAGTTCTTC. Its translation: CASSQIKLADNEQFF.